These T cell receptor beta chains were read from a single sample in a study of shared clonotypes between healthy human individuals. Some clones are missing from TCRdb's copy, which holds only in-frame ones; the method was immunoSEQ multiplex PCR. The sample consists of roughly 2,500,000 clones, approximately 93% of them appearing once. The specimen sequenced was naive CD4+ T cells from PBMCs. These receptors all stem from a man aged 18 to 29 in good health. Some clones in this sample may be carry-over from other donors' samples. CDR3s include the opening cysteine and the closing phenylalanine or tryptophan. D genes are given only for firm matches. Only part of the rows carry a size: once, few, many, or a class if the clone is expanded.

abundance,d_gene,v_gene,j_gene,CDR3nt,CDR3aa
.,.,TRBV30,TRBJ2-7,TGTGCCTGGTCCAGGAGTTCGGCCTACGAGCAGTACTTC,CAWSRSSAYEQYF
.,.,TRBV7-9,TRBJ1-6,TGTGCCAGCAGCCTTAATAATTCACCCCTCCACTTT,CASSLNNSPLHF
.,TRBD1,TRBV9,TRBJ1-1,TGTGCCAGCAGCGTTACCGGGACAGGGGGGGATGAAGCTTTCTTT,CASSVTGTGGDEAFF
.,.,TRBV11-2,TRBJ2-5,TGTGCCAGCAGCTTAGTAGTTGCTTTTGGGGGGACCCAGTACTTC,CASSLVVAFGGTQYF
few,.,TRBV7-9,TRBJ2-7,TGTGCCAGCAGCTTCAGCATCGGTGCTTCCTACGAGCAGTACTTC,CASSFSIGASYEQYF
.,.,TRBV5-1,TRBJ2-1,TGCGCCAGCAGCCTCGATTACAATGAGCAGTTCTTC,CASSLDYNEQFF
few,.,TRBV6-1,TRBJ1-1,TGTGCCAGCATCATAAACAGGGACACTGAAGCTTTCTTT,CASIINRDTEAFF
.,.,TRBV28,TRBJ1-1,TGTGCCAGCAGTTTATTGGCCGGGAACACTGAAGCTTTCTTT,CASSLLAGNTEAFF
once,.,TRBV5-4,TRBJ1-4,TGTGCCAGCAGCTTGGCCGGGGGGGGCGCTGAAAAACTGTTTTTT,CASSLAGGGAEKLFF
.,TRBD2,TRBV30,TRBJ2-7,TGTGCCTGGAGCACTAGCGGGCTCTCCTACGAGCAGTACTTC,CAWSTSGLSYEQYF
.,.,TRBV21-1,TRBJ2-3,TGTGCCAGCAGCAAAAAGGTGGATCCGTGCACAGATACGCAGTATTTT,CASSKKVDPCTDTQYF
.,.,TRBV6-1,TRBJ1-4,TGTGCCAGCAGTGAATTTCACGTCGGGGGACCTAATGAAAAACTGTTTTTT,CASSEFHVGGPNEKLFF
.,.,TRBV10-3,TRBJ2-5,TGTGCCATCAGTGACTTCCGGACGGACCAAGAGACCCAGTACTTC,CAISDFRTDQETQYF
.,.,TRBV5-1,TRBJ1-1,TGCGCCAGCAGCTCCTCCCGGGGGGGAAGCACTGAAGCTTTCTTT,CASSSSRGGSTEAFF
.,.,TRBV11-2,TRBJ1-1,TGTGCCAGCAGCTTAAGGTACGACACTGAAGCTTTCTTT,CASSLRYDTEAFF
.,.,TRBV9,TRBJ2-1,TGTGCCAGCAGCGCGACTGGGGGTCGCTATGAGCAGTTCTTC,CASSATGGRYEQFF
.,TRBD2,TRBV14,TRBJ2-1,TGTGCCAGCAGCCAAGGTGTAGGACTAGCGAATTACAATGAGCAGTTCTTC,CASSQGVGLANYNEQFF
.,.,TRBV7-2,TRBJ1-1,TGTGCCAGCAGCTTAGTATTGGGGAGGACTGAAGCTTTCTTT,CASSLVLGRTEAFF
.,.,TRBV5-6,TRBJ2-6,TGTGCCAGCAGCTACGGACGGTTTTCTGGGGCCAACGTCCTGACTTTC,CASSYGRFSGANVLTF
.,.,TRBV5-1,TRBJ2-2,TGCGCCAGCAGCTCAGACAGAAGGAACACCGGGGAGCTGTTTTTT,CASSSDRRNTGELFF
.,.,TRBV19,TRBJ2-5,TGTGCCAGTAGTATTGTAAAGGACGCACCGACCCAGTACTTC,CASSIVKDAPTQYF
.,TRBD2,TRBV10-3,TRBJ2-3,TGTGCCATCCGGCAATCTGCGGGAGCTGACACAGATACGCAGTATTTT,CAIRQSAGADTDTQYF
.,.,TRBV9,TRBJ2-2,TGTGCCAGCAGCCCGGGACCTACGAACACCGGGGAGCTGTTTTTT,CASSPGPTNTGELFF
.,.,TRBV9,TRBJ1-5,TGTGCCAGCAGCACCCGGACAGAGAAGTACAATCAGCCCCAGCATTTT,CASSTRTEKYNQPQHF
.,TRBD1,TRBV15,TRBJ2-5,TGTGCCACCACAACCGGGACAGGTCAAGAGACCCAGTACTTC,CATTTGTGQETQYF
.,TRBD1,TRBV27,TRBJ1-2,TGTGCCAGCAGTCCCAGGGGGTACTATGGCTACACCTTC,CASSPRGYYGYTF
.,.,TRBV19,TRBJ1-2,TGTGCCAGTAGTACCGCCCGGATGGGTGGCTACACCTTC,CASSTARMGGYTF
.,.,TRBV30,TRBJ2-5,TGTGCCTGGAGGGGGAATTCAGTACGAGAGACCCAGTACTTC,CAWRGNSVRETQYF
.,.,TRBV5-1,TRBJ1-1,TGCGCCAGCACCCTTTTAGGGTTGGGAGAGAACACTGAAGCTTTCTTT,CASTLLGLGENTEAFF
.,TRBD1,TRBV28,TRBJ1-5,TGTGCCGGACAGGGGGGTAGCAATCAGCCCCAGCATTTT,CAGQGGSNQPQHF
.,.,TRBV7-9,TRBJ2-3,TGTGCCAGCAGCGGAACGATAGGGGATACGCAGTATTTT,CASSGTIGDTQYF
.,TRBD1,TRBV27,TRBJ1-1,TGTGCCAGCAGTCCTCGGACAGGGACCTTCGTTCAGAACACTGAAGCTTTCTTT,CASSPRTGTFVQNTEAFF
.,.,TRBV28,TRBJ1-5,TGTGCCAGCAGTTTAAGTGGGGCAGGGGCCCATAGCAATCAGCCCCAGCATTTT,CASSLSGAGAHSNQPQHF
.,TRBD1,TRBV27,TRBJ2-6,TGTGCCAGCAGTTCCGGGACAGGGTTCTCTGGGGCCAACGTCCTGACTTTC,CASSSGTGFSGANVLTF
.,.,TRBV5-1,TRBJ2-1,TGCGCCAGCAGCTTGGATTTAGGGACACTATACGAGCAGTTCTTC,CASSLDLGTLYEQFF
few,.,TRBV19,TRBJ2-2,TGTGCCAGTAGATCCGCGAACACCGGGGAGCTGTTTTTT,CASRSANTGELFF
.,.,TRBV27,TRBJ2-2,TGTGCCAGCAGTCCGGACTGGGGGCTCACCGGGGAGCTGTTTTTT,CASSPDWGLTGELFF
.,.,TRBV2,TRBJ2-1,TGTGCCAGCAGTGAGGCCAGTTCACCTTCCCCGGGGGAGTTCTTC,CASSEASSPSPGEFF
.,.,TRBV28,TRBJ1-1,TGTGCCAGCAGTTTGCTGGGTTTGAACACTGAAGCTTTCTTT,CASSLLGLNTEAFF
.,TRBD1,TRBV28,TRBJ2-5,TGTGCCAGCAGCCGAAGGCCGGGACAGGGGGAAGAGACCCAGTACTTC,CASSRRPGQGEETQYF
.,.,TRBV9,TRBJ2-5,TGTGCCAGCAGCGTAAGAAAAGAGACCCAGTACTTC,CASSVRKETQYF
.,.,TRBV7-3,TRBJ2-3,TGTGCCAGCAGCAAATCCGGGACGAGGGGTCCAGATACGCAGTATTTT,CASSKSGTRGPDTQYF